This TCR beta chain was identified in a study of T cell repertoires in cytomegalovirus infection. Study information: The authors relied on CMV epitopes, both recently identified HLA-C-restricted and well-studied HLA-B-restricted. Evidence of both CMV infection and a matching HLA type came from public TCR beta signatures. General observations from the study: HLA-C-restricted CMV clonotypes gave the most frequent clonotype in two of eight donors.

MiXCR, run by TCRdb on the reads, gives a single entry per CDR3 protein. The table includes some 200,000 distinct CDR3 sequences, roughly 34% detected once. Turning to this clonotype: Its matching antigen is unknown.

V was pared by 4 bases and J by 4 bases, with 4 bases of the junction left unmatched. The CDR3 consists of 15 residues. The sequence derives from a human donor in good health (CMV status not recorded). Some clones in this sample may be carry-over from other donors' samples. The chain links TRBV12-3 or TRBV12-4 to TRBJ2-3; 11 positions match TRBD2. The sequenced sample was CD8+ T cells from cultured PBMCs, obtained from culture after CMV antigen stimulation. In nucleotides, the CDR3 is TGTGCCAGCAGTTATAGCGGGGGGGCCTCAGATACGCAGTATTTT. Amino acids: CASSYSGGASDTQYF.